This entry is about one TCR beta chain. The antigen is unknown. Since a much larger clone is just one base distant, this may be a read error. The data were obtained in a study of tumor-infiltrating lymphocytes in primary liver carcinoma. Study summary: Samples yielded about 3.65 to 7.13 million productive TCRbeta reads, similar across tissue types.

Germline V CDR1 and CDR2: SQVTM, ANQGSEA. This CDR3 is 13 amino acids long. The authors took blood RNA from unsorted whole blood and also extracted germline DNA. From 400 to 500 ng total RNA, TCR beta cDNA was generated with a primer in the constant region. Sequencing libraries for TCR beta derived from three nested multiplex PCR rounds that used slightly modified ARM-PCR. Each of the first two PCR rounds ran approximately 11 cycles with TRBV1-TRBV30 forward and C-beta reverse primers. TCRdb processed the multiplex PCR reads anew with MiXCR; each CDR3 protein has one entry. The sample has about 180,000 distinct CDR3 sequences, over 50% seen once. Findings and caveats of the study: Without sorting, CD4+ versus CD8+ T cell repertoires were not compared.

The receptor was isolated from a middle-aged man with primary liver carcinoma and hepatitis B virus infection. The sequenced sample consisted of peripheral blood. The V call is TRBV29-1, the J call TRBJ2-3, with D tentatively TRBD2 (5 bases). The CDR3 reads CNVGGLPTDTQYF. The CDR3 DNA is TGCAACGTTGGAGGTTTACCCACAGATACGCAGTATTTT.